This TCR beta chain was obtained from a study of cytomegalovirus exposure and HLA in healthy donors. Findings of the study overall: With later analysis, a missense DCLRE1C variant became linked to TCR beta V- and J-gene trimming. Later work showed greater clonal expansion in HLA-associated TCR beta chains than in equally common others.

The PCR used 60 Vbeta and 13 Jbeta primers. Libraries were prepared by immunoSEQ multiplex PCR; TCRdb keeps only in-frame clonotypes and omits some of them. The data contain some 130,000 clones, about 80% of them singletons. The junction had 12 bases not matched to a gene; V was cut back by 3 bases and J by 8 bases. The CDR3 runs to 16 residues. Germline loops: CDR1 SNHLY, CDR2 FYNNEI. Comments on this clone: No antigen is known for it.

The V and J genes are TRBV2 and TRBJ1-1; TRBD1 matches 10 bases. Sequenced: PBMCs. The clonotype comes from a man aged 18 to 29 in good health and CMV-seronegative. CDR3 protein: CASSEDSRTGGREAFF. CDR3 DNA sequence: TGTGCCAGCAGTGAGGACTCTAGGACAGGGGGTAGGGAAGCTTTCTTT.